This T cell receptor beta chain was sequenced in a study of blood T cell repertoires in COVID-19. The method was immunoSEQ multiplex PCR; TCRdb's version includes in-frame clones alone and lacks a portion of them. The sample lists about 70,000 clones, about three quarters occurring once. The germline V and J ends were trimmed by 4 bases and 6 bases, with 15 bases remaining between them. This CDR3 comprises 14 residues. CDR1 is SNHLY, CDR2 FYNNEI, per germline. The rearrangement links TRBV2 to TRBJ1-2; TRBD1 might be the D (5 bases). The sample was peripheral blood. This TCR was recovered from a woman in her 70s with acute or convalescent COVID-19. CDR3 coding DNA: TGTGCCAGCAGTGGACCGAGGACACAGCATGGCTACACCTTC. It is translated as CASSGPRTQHGYTF.